The clone carrying this T cell receptor (beta chain) was seen ten or more times. TCRdb reanalysed the RACE reads using MiXCR and keeps one entry per CDR3 protein. The profile shows approximately 97,000 distinct CDR3 sequences, approximately 10% of them singletons. This CDR3 contains 12 residues. V was pared by 2 bases and J by 6 bases, with 8 bases between. CDR1 and CDR2 (germline): SGHDT, YYEEEE. This entry belongs to a study of human T cells and chemical hapten exposure. Indicated time point: patch test 2, 6 weeks after DPC sensitization. Treatment here: therapeutic diphenylcyclopropenone sensitization with weekly scalp DPC.

This sample comprised whole blood, obtained in connection with sensitization to the hapten diphenylcyclopropenone (DPC). The genes are TRBV5-6 and TRBJ1-1; D is uncertain. The clonotype originates from a woman aged 35 to 49 with alopecia areata. Some clones in this sample may be carry-over from other donors' samples. CDR3 nucleotide sequence: TGTGCCAGCAGCTTAAGCCGATCTGAAGCTTTCTTT. The encoded protein is CASSLSRSEAFF.